The present TCR beta chain was sequenced within a study of blood T cell repertoires in COVID-19. Study details: Italy, Spain and the United States were the sources of the convalescent and acute COVID-19 samples.

Original data processing: The assay estimated nucleated cells by amplifying reference gene primers. The repertoire was sequenced with immunoSEQ multiplex PCR; TCRdb's copy has only in-frame clones and lacks some. That table supplies the V and J calls and clone size; D and trimming were determined from the DNA. The table lists over 200,000 clones, roughly nine tenths of them singletons. V lost 1 base, J lost 0 bases, and 7 bases lay in between. The CDR3 consists of 14 residues. In germline, CDR1 is KGHSH, CDR2 LQKENI. The specimen was peripheral blood. The origin of this receptor is a middle-aged man with active or convalescent COVID-19. The chain uses TRBV18 and TRBJ2-7, with a weak D call TRBD2 (6 bases). The CDR3 DNA is TGTGCCAGCTCACCACTCGGGGGCTCCTACGAGCAGTACTTC. The encoded protein is CASSPLGGSYEQYF.